The 27 T cell receptor beta chains given below trace back to one sample, sequenced in a study of shared clonotypes between healthy human individuals. Method: immunoSEQ multiplex PCR; TCRdb's copy keeps in-frame clones and lacks some. The profile shows approximately 1.5 million clones, approximately 98.5% of them singletons. The sequencing sample was made of naive CD4+ T cells sorted from blood. Noted subset: CD45RA+ positively selected. Receptor source: a young man in good health.

This chain links TRBV28 with TRBJ2-1; 11 bases are a match to TRBD2. This CDR3 is 15 amino acids long. Germline-derived CDR1 and CDR2 are MDHEN and SYDVKM. V was pared by 10 bases and J by 0 bases, with 5 bases of the junction left unmatched. The CDR3 protein is CATLLAGGSYNEQFF. In DNA form, the CDR3 reads TGTGCCACCCTGCTAGCGGGAGGCTCCTACAATGAGCAGTTCTTC.

The genes are TRBV6-6 and TRBJ1-3, with D perhaps matching TRBD1 (6 bases). CDR1 is MNHNY, CDR2 SVGAGI, per germline (reference sequence). This CDR3 contains 15 residues. Trimming removed 4 bases at V and 0 bases at J, with 10 bases between. CDR3 DNA sequence: TGTGCCAGCAGTTCACAGGGCCCCTCTGGAAACACCATATATTTT. Its protein is CASSSQGPSGNTIYF.

To note about this clone: This CDR3 is also generated by other DNA sequences in the sample. The chain has TRBV30 and TRBJ2-2; D tentatively reads TRBD1 or TRBD2 (6 bases each). This CDR3 has 12 residues. The V end lost 4 bases, the J end lost 6 bases, and 9 bases lay between the germline ends. Germline CDR1 is GTSNPN and CDR2 is SVGIG (reference sequence). The CDR3 sequence is CAWTRGPGELFF. DNA for the CDR3: TGTGCCTGGACCCGGGGGCCCGGGGAGCTGTTTTTT.

The rearrangement joins TRBV5-4 to TRBJ2-2, with 16 bases aligning to TRBD2. CDR1 is SGHNT, CDR2 YYREEE, per germline (reference sequence). The ends lost 4 bases at V and 6 bases at J; junction bases unmatched: 3. CDR3 length: 16 residues. CDR3 in amino acids: CASSEGLAGGPGELFF. The CDR3 DNA follows: TGTGCCAGCAGCGAGGGACTAGCGGGAGGGCCCGGGGAGCTGTTTTTT.

This rearrangement joins TRBV28 to TRBJ2-7; D is possibly TRBD2 (5 bases). V lost 2 bases and J 0 bases, leaving 11 bases between the germline ends. CDR1 is MDHEN, CDR2 SYDVKM, per germline. The CDR3 contains 15 residues. CDR3 DNA sequence: TGTGCCAGCAGTTTAGATAGGGAGTCCTCCTACGAGCAGTACTTC. Translated, it gives CASSLDRESSYEQYF.

This chain connects TRBV28 to TRBJ2-7; D remains ambiguous. V was pared by 9 bases and J by 3 bases, with 15 bases between. This CDR3 spans 13 amino acids. Germline lookup yields CDR1 MDHEN and CDR2 SYDVKM. This CDR3 reads CAREPWQRYEQYF. CDR3 in DNA: TGTGCCAGGGAACCGTGGCAACGCTACGAGCAGTACTTC.

The chain recombines TRBV29-1 with TRBJ2-1, with 10 bases that match TRBD1. V shed 7 bases, J shed 6 bases, and the junction held 3 bases outside the gene matches. The CDR3 totals 12 residues. The germline CDR1 and CDR2 sequences are SQVTM and ANQGSEA. The CDR3 sequence is CSGQGASNEQFF. For the CDR3, the DNA is TGCAGCGGACAGGGGGCGTCCAATGAGCAGTTCTTC.

This chain joins TRBV6-5 and TRBJ1-3; no clear D. The germline V gene encodes CDR1 MNHEY and CDR2 SVGAGI. V lost 0 bases, J lost 4 bases, and 10 bases lay in between. The CDR3 extends over 15 amino acids. The CDR3 DNA reads TGTGCCAGCAGTTACTCACCTGGGCTCGGAAACACCATATATTTT. Its translation is CASSYSPGLGNTIYF.

As regards this clone: This specimen includes other DNA sequences encoding the same CDR3. J is TRBJ2-5 and V is TRBV29-1; D call uncertain. Between the trimmed V and J ends, which lost 4 bases and 4 bases, there was a span of 7 bases. The CDR3 totals 11 residues. Per the germline V gene, CDR1 is SQVTM and CDR2 is ANQGSEA. The CDR3 protein is CSVGSGETQYF. The CDR3 DNA sequence: TGCAGCGTTGGAAGTGGAGAGACCCAGTACTTC.

Here the CDR3 reads CASSRARLYEQYF. For the CDR3, the DNA is TGTGCCAGCAGCAGGGCCCGACTGTACGAGCAGTACTTC. The V gene is TRBV28, the J gene TRBJ2-7; D is perhaps TRBD1 (5 bases). The CDR3 totals 13 residues. CDR1 MDHEN and CDR2 SYDVKM come from the germline V gene. The germline V and J ends were trimmed by 6 bases and 4 bases, with 13 bases remaining between them. The entire variable domain, with the rest obtained from reference TRBV28 and TRBJ2-7, is as follows: DVKVTQSSRYLVKRTGEKVFLECVQDMDHENMFWYRQDPGLGLRLIYFSYDVKMKEKGDIPEGYSVSREKKERFSLILESASTNQTSMYLCASSRARLYEQYFGPGTRLTVT.

The V gene is TRBV11-3, the J gene TRBJ2-5; TRBD2 aligns across 10 bases. From germline, CDR1 is SGHNT and CDR2 YENEEA. J gave up 5 bases and V 5 bases, and 2 bases lay outside the gene matches. The CDR3 covers 13 residues. This CDR3 is CASSLAGVETQYF. CDR3 DNA sequence: TGTGCCAGCAGCCTAGCGGGAGTTGAGACCCAGTACTTC.

V is TRBV6-6 and J is TRBJ1-1, with unresolved D. V was shortened by 2 bases and J by 6 bases, with 16 bases between the two germline ends. The CDR3 totals 15 residues. The germline V gene encodes CDR1 MNHNY and CDR2 SVGAGI (reference sequence). The CDR3 region has the DNA TGTGCCAGCAGTTACGTGTTAGCCGGCCAGGCTGAAGCTTTCTTT. Protein: CASSYVLAGQAEAFF.

CDR3 coding DNA: TGTGCCAGCTCACCAGATGGCAGAGTTCTCTCTGGAAACACCATATATTTT. Residues: CASSPDGRVLSGNTIYF. This chain uses TRBV18 with TRBJ1-3; D not resolved. The V end was cut by 2 bases, the J end by 0 bases, with 14 bases between. CDR3 size: 17 residues. Germline V CDR1 and CDR2: KGHSH, LQKENI. Combining the CDR3 with reference TRBV18 and TRBJ1-3 gives the whole variable domain NAGVMQNPRHLVRRRGQEARLRCSPMKGHSHVYWYRQLPEEGLKFMVYLQKENIIDESGMPKERFSAEFPKEGPSILRIQQVVRGDSAAYFCASSPDGRVLSGNTIYFGEGSWLTVV.

V gene TRBV11-2 combines with J gene TRBJ2-1; D gene ambiguous. Germline CDR1 is SGHAT and CDR2 is FQNNGV. The ends were cut back, 3 bases at V and 6 bases at J, with 12 bases in the middle. The CDR3 has 14 amino acids. Written as DNA, the CDR3 is TGTGCCAGCAGCTTGGGTGGGGTCCTCAATGAGCAGTTCTTC. Translating it yields CASSLGGVLNEQFF.

Here the CDR3 reads CATSRDRLKQETQYF. The CDR3 bases are TGTGCCACCAGCAGAGATCGGCTCAAACAAGAGACCCAGTACTTC. The J gene is TRBJ2-5, the V gene TRBV15, with D unresolved. Germline V gives CDR1 LNHNV, CDR2 YYDKDF (reference sequence). Deletions cut 0 bases from V and 2 bases from J, with 10 bases between. This CDR3 has 15 residues. Together with reference TRBV15 and TRBJ2-5, the CDR3 gives the full variable domain: DAMVIQNPRYQVTQFGKPVTLSCSQTLNHNVMYWYQQKSSQAPKLLFHYYDKDFNNEADTPDNFQSRRPNTSFCFLDIRSPGLGDTAMYLCATSRDRLKQETQYFGPGTRLLVL.

The chain carries TRBV5-1 and TRBJ2-1; D not certain. The CDR3 contains 15 residues. Germline V gives CDR1 SGHRS, CDR2 YFSETQ. V was shortened by 0 bases and J by 5 bases, with 12 bases between the two germline ends. In DNA form, the CDR3 reads TGCGCCAGCAGCTTGGTGCTAGGGCGGAACAATGAGCAGTTCTTC. Translated: CASSLVLGRNNEQFF. The full variable domain, its missing parts supplied by reference TRBV5-1 and TRBJ2-1, is KAGVTQTPRYLIKTRGQQVTLSCSPISGHRSVSWYQQTPGQGLQFLFEYFSETQRNKGNFPGRFSGRQFSNSRSEMNVSTLELGDSALYLCASSLVLGRNNEQFFGPGTRLTVL.

With regard to this clone: Other DNA sequences in this sample translate to the same CDR3. The chain joins TRBV5-1 to TRBJ2-1; 15 bases fit TRBD2. Germline V gene sequence: CDR1 SGHRS, CDR2 YFSETQ. Trimming at V came to 2 bases and at J to 6 bases, leaving 6 bases not matched to a gene. This CDR3 has 17 amino acids. DNA of the CDR3: TGCGCCAGCAGCTTCGGACTAGCGGGAGGGCCAGGCAATGAGCAGTTCTTC. Translation gives CASSFGLAGGPGNEQFF.

The chain carries TRBV28 and TRBJ1-5; unclear D gene. V was cut by 8 bases and J by 6 bases, with 17 bases left in between. Germline V lookup: CDR1 MDHEN, CDR2 SYDVKM. This CDR3 is 14 amino acids long. This CDR3 reads CASLLMGPGQPQHF. For the CDR3, the DNA is TGTGCCAGCCTATTAATGGGTCCTGGTCAGCCCCAGCATTTT.

The V and J genes are TRBV14 and TRBJ2-7, with no clear D. This CDR3 comprises 12 residues. Germline V lookup: CDR1 SGHDN, CDR2 FVKESK. Trimming removed 4 bases from V and 9 bases from J, with 13 bases in between. CDR3 amino acids: CASSPHTSRQYF. The CDR3 DNA reads TGTGCCAGCAGCCCCCACACCAGTCGGCAGTACTTC.

The chain recombines TRBV27 with TRBJ1-4, with TRBD1 as a possible D gene (5 bases). Trimming took off 3 bases at V and 8 bases at J, with 22 bases between the two ends. This CDR3 has 17 residues. The V gene's germline CDR1 is MNHEY and CDR2 SMNVEV (reference sequence). DNA of the CDR3: TGTGCCAGCAGTTTGGCCCTCCAGGGTGGCGTTCGGGAAAAACTGTTTTTT. Translation gives CASSLALQGGVREKLFF.

This clone was seen just once. This chain joins TRBV29-1 and TRBJ2-3; unclear D gene. Germline loops: CDR1 SQVTM, CDR2 ANQGSEA. The CDR3 is 14 amino acids. Between the trimmed V and J ends, which lost 7 bases and 5 bases, there was a span of 19 bases. The CDR3 region is CSASRANQVDTQYF. CDR3 bases: TGCAGCGCCTCTAGGGCTAACCAAGTAGATACGCAGTATTTT.

The chain uses TRBV6-4 and TRBJ2-3; TRBD2 is a possible D gene (5 bases). This CDR3 spans 15 amino acids. Germline V lookup: CDR1 MRHNA, CDR2 SNTAGT. The V end lost 6 bases, the J end lost 2 bases, and 15 bases lay between the germline ends. The CDR3 protein is CASSRSSYHTDTQYF. In DNA form, the CDR3 reads TGTGCCAGCAGCCGATCTAGCTATCACACAGATACGCAGTATTTT.

The J gene is TRBJ2-6, the V gene TRBV19, with D possibly matching TRBD1 (6 bases). The ends were cut back, 7 bases at V and 0 bases at J, with 13 bases in the middle. The CDR3 has 16 residues. Germline V lookup: CDR1 LNHDA, CDR2 SQIVND (reference sequence). CDR3: CASTADRNSGANVLTF. As DNA, the CDR3 is TGTGCCAGTACCGCGGACAGAAACTCTGGGGCCAACGTCCTGACTTTC.

This clone appeared a single time. The V and J genes are TRBV30 and TRBJ1-1, with D hard to call. Germline CDR1 is GTSNPN and CDR2 is SVGIG (reference sequence). The CDR3 is 13 residues long. The V gene lost 2 bases and the J gene lost 1 base, with 8 bases spanning the gap. CDR3 in DNA: TGTGCCTGGAGTCCTAGGGAGAACACTGAAGCTTTCTTT. It translates to CAWSPRENTEAFF. The variable domain in full, completed from reference TRBV30 and TRBJ1-1, reads SQTIHQWPATLVQPVGSPLSLECTVEGTSNPNLYWYRQAAGRGLQLLFYSVGIGQISSEVPQNLSASRPQDRQFILSSKKLLLSDSGFYLCAWSPRENTEAFFGQGTRLTVV.

The gene calls are TRBV7-9 and TRBJ2-1; TRBD2 matches 7 bases. This CDR3 region has 19 residues. Per germline, CDR1 SEHNR and CDR2 FQNEAQ (reference sequence). V trimming: 2 bases; J trimming: 4 bases; junction bases outside the gene matches: 17. The CDR3 DNA follows: TGTGCCAGCAGCTTACCCCCTTTAACCGGGACTACACTATACAATGAGCAGTTCTTC. Amino acid sequence: CASSLPPLTGTTLYNEQFF.

The gene calls are TRBV7-2 and TRBJ1-2, with 8 bases aligning to TRBD1. CDR1 and CDR2 from the germline V gene are SGHTA and FQGNSA. V lost 7 bases to trimming and J lost 3 bases; unmatched junction nucleotides: 10. There are 15 residues in the CDR3. The CDR3, as DNA: TGTGCCAGCACCCTAAGGGACAGGCCGTACTATGGCTACACCTTC. Residues: CASTLRDRPYYGYTF.

The gene calls are TRBV18 and TRBJ2-7; 9 nucleotides match TRBD1. This CDR3 region has 14 residues. Germline values: CDR1 KGHSH, CDR2 LQKENI. V was clipped by 6 bases and J by 1 base; unmatched bases: 4. DNA for the CDR3: TGTGCCAGCTCGTCCGGGACAGGGTCCTACGAGCAGTACTTC. Residues: CASSSGTGSYEQYF.